The next 5 T cell receptor beta chains were all read from a single sample in a study of neurological immune-mediated disorders. TCRdb analysed the 5' RACE reads with MiXCR anew, one entry per CDR3 protein. Of roughly 62,000 distinct CDR3 sequences listed, 4% to 5.5% are singletons. Source material: PBMCs. These receptors all stem from a woman between 50 and 59 years old with multiple sclerosis.

This clonotype was picked up many times. The rearrangement links TRBV12-3 or TRBV12-4 to TRBJ1-1; D gene ambiguous. V lost 10 bases and J 0 bases, leaving 6 bases between the germline ends. This CDR3 has 11 amino acids. The CDR3 region has the DNA TGTGCCACTACGATGAACACTGAAGCTTTCTTT. As protein: CATTMNTEAFF.

This clonotype has ten or more counts. The chain uses TRBV5-1 and TRBJ1-2; possibly TRBD1 for D (5 bases). Trimming stripped 4 bases from V and 5 bases from J, with 18 bases between. The CDR3 spans 15 residues. Germline V gives CDR1 SGHRS, CDR2 YFSETQ. The CDR3 coding sequence is TGCGCCAGCAGCCAGGAACGACCGACAGCATATGGCTACACCTTC. This encodes CASSQERPTAYGYTF.

The chain is built from TRBV11-1 and TRBJ2-1; 9 bases map to TRBD2. Trimming took 1 base from V and 7 from J; bases not matched to a gene: 5. Germline lookup yields CDR1 SGHAT and CDR2 FQDESV (reference sequence). This CDR3 is built from 15 residues. DNA for the CDR3: TGTGCCAGCAGCTTAGAGGCTAGCGGGGTGAATGAGCAGTTCTTC. Encoded protein: CASSLEASGVNEQFF.

This clonotype occurred many times. The chain combines TRBV20-1 with TRBJ2-7, with D possibly being TRBD1 (7 bases). Germline V CDR1 and CDR2: DFQATT, SNEGSKA (reference sequence). This CDR3 spans 15 amino acids. The V end lost 0 bases, the J end lost 0 bases, and 12 bases lay between the germline ends. The CDR3 bases are TGCAGTGCTAGAGAAGGGGGCGGGACCTCCTACGAGCAGTACTTC. It yields the protein CSAREGGGTSYEQYF.

As for this clonotype: Germline and junction disagree at one end, which may indicate a read error. The chain recombines TRBV7-9 with TRBJ1-4; 7 nucleotides align to TRBD1. CDR3 length equals 11 residues. Looked up from germline, CDR1 is SEHNR and CDR2 is FQNEAQ (reference sequence). The CDR3 DNA reads as TGTGCCAGCAGCCAGGGACAGTCTACGTATTTT. Amino acid sequence: CASSQGQSTYF.